The clone carrying this T cell receptor (beta chain) appeared many times. Time point denoted: patch test 1, 2 weeks after DPC sensitization. The treatment is: therapeutic diphenylcyclopropenone sensitization with weekly scalp DPC. Individual cDNA molecules in this library carried unique molecular identifiers. MiXCR, run by TCRdb on the RACE reads, gives a single entry per CDR3 protein. The table lists fewer than 100,000 distinct CDR3 sequences, about an eighth of them singletons. The data were obtained in a study of human T cells and chemical hapten exposure. Study at large: The sensitizer, 2% DPC, was used on 2 cm by 2 cm of upper inner arm skin. Among samples, TCR yields varied mainly because of small differences in pooled library volume.

Germline V gives CDR1 GTSNPN, CDR2 SVGIG (reference sequence). The CDR3 is 15 residues long. V was cut by 0 bases and J by 2 bases, with 12 bases left in between. The sequencing used whole blood, collected in connection with sensitization to the hapten diphenylcyclopropenone (DPC). This clonotype originated in a woman aged 55-70 years with alopecia areata. Some clones in this sample may be carry-over from other donors' samples. The chain recombines TRBV30 with TRBJ2-3, with D maybe TRBD2 (5 bases). CDR3 nucleotide sequence: TGTGCCTGGAGTGTGGCGGGTTCCCTCACAGATACGCAGTATTTT. Translated: CAWSVAGSLTDTQYF.